The entry that follows covers one TCR beta chain sequence. The germline CDR1 and CDR2 sequences are SGHNT and YENEEA. V gave up 0 bases and J gave up 0 bases; unmatched junction bases: 6. The CDR3 runs 17 residues. This sample was taken from a study of cytomegalovirus exposure and HLA in healthy donors. A multiplex PCR was run with 60 Vbeta primers and 13 Jbeta primers. Measured with immunoSEQ multiplex PCR; TCRdb has only the in-frame clones, and not every one. The sample includes about 160,000 clones, 75% to 90% of them seen just once. Sequencing input: PBMCs. The rearrangement joins TRBV11-3 to TRBJ2-5; 8 bases fit TRBD2. The sequence was obtained from a male donor in good health and CMV-seropositive. Here the CDR3 DNA reads TGTGCCAGCAGCTTAGATCGGGGGACTAGATACCAAGAGACCCAGTACTTC. Amino acids: CASSLDRGTRYQETQYF.